A selection of T cell receptor beta chains follows, all from one sample in a study of cytomegalovirus exposure and HLA in healthy donors. Measured with immunoSEQ multiplex PCR; TCRdb has only the in-frame clones, and not every one. Altogether some 130,000 clones are present, 80% to 85% being singletons, with the ten largest covering just over 1%. The source material was PBMCs. These receptors came from a human donor in good health. CDR3s include the opening cysteine and the closing phenylalanine or tryptophan. The D gene is left open where the match is weak. Not all rows give a size; the values are once, few, many and, for expanded clones, a class.

len,abundance,v_gene,j_gene,d_gene,CDR3nt,CDR3aa
14,NA,TRBV7-2,TRBJ1-1,TRBD1,TGTGCCAGCAGCTTAAACAGGGGGAACACTGAAGCTTTCTTT,CASSLNRGNTEAFF
16,NA,TRBV5-1,TRBJ2-3,NA,TGCGCCAGCAGCGCAATGGCGGGGCTTGGCACAGATACGCAGTATTTT,CASSAMAGLGTDTQYF
15,NA,TRBV9,TRBJ2-3,TRBD1,TGTGCCAGCAGCCGACTAACAGGGGGCACAGATACGCAGTATTTT,CASSRLTGGTDTQYF
14,NA,TRBV5-8,TRBJ2-7,TRBD1,TGTGCCAGCAGCCCTTCGGACAGGGGCTACGAGCAGTACTTC,CASSPSDRGYEQYF
18,NA,TRBV5-1,TRBJ2-3,TRBD2,TGCGCCAGCAGCAGCGTAGAACTAGCGGGGGGAATCACAGATACGCAGTATTTT,CASSSVELAGGITDTQYF
14,NA,TRBV6-5,TRBJ2-7,NA,TGTGCCAGCAGTTCTCGCCAACGTCAGTACGAGCAGTACTTC,CASSSRQRQYEQYF
17,NA,TRBV9,TRBJ2-2,TRBD2,TGTGCCAGCAGCACTGGTAGGGCTAGCGGTAACACCGGGGAGCTGTTTTTT,CASSTGRASGNTGELFF
14,NA,TRBV5-1,TRBJ1-2,TRBD1,TGCGCCAGCAGCCCGTCAGAACAGGGGAATGGCTACACCTTC,CASSPSEQGNGYTF
12,NA,TRBV7-9,TRBJ2-7,NA,TGTGCCAGCAGCTTAGGGGGAGCCGAGCAGTACTTC,CASSLGGAEQYF
14,few,TRBV19,TRBJ1-1,NA,TGTGCCAGTAGTATAGATCCGAGGATAACTGAAGCTTTCTTT,CASSIDPRITEAFF
15,NA,TRBV5-4,TRBJ2-6,NA,TGTGCCAGCAGCGTGGGACTGATTGGGGCCAACGTCCTGACTTTC,CASSVGLIGANVLTF
13,NA,TRBV5-1,TRBJ1-1,NA,TGCGCCAGCAGCCAGACGGTCGGACAAGAAGCTTTCTTT,CASSQTVGQEAFF
14,NA,TRBV6-5,TRBJ1-1,NA,TGTGCCAGCAGTCTACAGGGCGGGGGCACTGAAGCTTTCTTT,CASSLQGGGTEAFF
13,NA,TRBV11-2,TRBJ2-5,NA,TGTGCCAGCAGCACCCGAACGGGAGAGACCCAGTACTTC,CASSTRTGETQYF
14,NA,TRBV7-9,TRBJ1-2,NA,TGTGCCAGCAGCTTACACCCAAGGGGGAATGGCTACACCTTC,CASSLHPRGNGYTF
15,NA,TRBV6-6,TRBJ2-7,TRBD2,TGTGCCAGCAGGGCGACTAGCGGGGGGTCCTACGAGCAGTACTTC,CASRATSGGSYEQYF
11,NA,TRBV21-1,TRBJ2-5,NA,TGTGCCAGCACGGGGGGGGAGACCCAGTACTTC,CASTGGETQYF
13,NA,TRBV7-6,TRBJ1-5,NA,TGTGCCAGCAGCTTCGGAGTTAATCAGCCCCAGCATTTT,CASSFGVNQPQHF
15,NA,TRBV5-1,TRBJ2-2,NA,TGCGCCAGCAGCTTGGAAGACTATAGCACCGGGGAGCTGTTTTTT,CASSLEDYSTGELFF
14,NA,TRBV28,TRBJ2-1,TRBD2,TGTGCCAGCAGTTTTAGCGGGGCTTACAATGAGCAGTTCTTC,CASSFSGAYNEQFF
14,NA,TRBV28,TRBJ2-5,NA,TGTGCCAGCAGTTTCCCTAGCTTGGGGGAGACCCAGTACTTC,CASSFPSLGETQYF
14,once,TRBV28,TRBJ2-7,NA,TGTGCCAGCAGCCCTATTGAGGGCACCTACGAGCAGTACTTC,CASSPIEGTYEQYF
14,NA,TRBV27,TRBJ2-7,NA,TGTGCCAGCAGTTTATTTCGCGGAACCTACGAGCAGTACTTC,CASSLFRGTYEQYF
17,NA,TRBV5-1,TRBJ1-1,NA,TGCGCCAGCAGCTTGGCCGTTCTGGCAGGGGAAGGCACTGAAGCTTTCTTT,CASSLAVLAGEGTEAFF
15,NA,TRBV9,TRBJ1-5,NA,TGTGCCAGCAGCGTATCAGGGATAAGCAATCAGCCCCAGCATTTT,CASSVSGISNQPQHF
15,few,TRBV11-2,TRBJ1-2,NA,TGTGCCAGCAGCCCTTGGGGGGAACATAACTATGGCTACACCTTC,CASSPWGEHNYGYTF
16,NA,TRBV5-6,TRBJ2-3,NA,TGTGCCAGCAGCCAAAAAGGGACTGGGGGGTCAGATACGCAGTATTTT,CASSQKGTGGSDTQYF
16,NA,TRBV19,TRBJ1-3,NA,TGTGCCAGTAGTACGTCTGCGGGGTTTTCTGGAAACACCATATATTTT,CASSTSAGFSGNTIYF
15,once,TRBV5-1,TRBJ2-7,TRBD1,TGCGCCGGCAGCTTGGCCAGTGACAGGGCCAACGAGCAGTACTTC,CAGSLASDRANEQYF
17,NA,TRBV13,TRBJ2-1,NA,TGTGCCAGCAGCTTGCGGGGGCTACCGAGCTCCTACAATGAGCAGTTCTTC,CASSLRGLPSSYNEQFF
16,NA,TRBV9,TRBJ2-3,TRBD2,TGTGCCAGCACCTTACGCGGGGGTTCGACGGTGGATACGCAGTATTTT,CASTLRGGSTVDTQYF
15,NA,TRBV4-2,TRBJ2-5,TRBD1,TGTGCCAGCAGCCAAGAGAACAGGGGCGGGGAGACCCAGTACTTC,CASSQENRGGETQYF
14,NA,TRBV28,TRBJ1-1,TRBD1,TGTGCCAGCAGTGGCCTGACAGGGTACACTGAAGCTTTCTTT,CASSGLTGYTEAFF
14,NA,TRBV9,TRBJ2-7,NA,TGTGCCAGCAGCCCCCAGGGGATCGGCTACGAGCAGTACTTC,CASSPQGIGYEQYF
15,NA,TRBV7-9,TRBJ2-7,NA,TGTGCCAGCAGCTTCTCAGGGGAAAGAGCCTACGAGCAGTACTTC,CASSFSGERAYEQYF
14,once,TRBV15,TRBJ2-7,NA,TGTGCCACCAGCAGTACCCGACAGTCCTACGAGCAGTACTTC,CATSSTRQSYEQYF
14,NA,TRBV6-5,TRBJ2-1,NA,TGTGCCAGCATGGCGGGACCAAACTACAATGAGCAGTTCTTC,CASMAGPNYNEQFF
13,NA,TRBV5-4,TRBJ1-2,NA,TGTGCCAGCAGCTTGGTTTCGTTGAGTGGCTACACCTTC,CASSLVSLSGYTF
15,NA,TRBV12-5,TRBJ1-1,NA,TGTGCTAGTGGTTTGGGGACAGAAGGGTACACTGAAGCTTTCTTT,CASGLGTEGYTEAFF